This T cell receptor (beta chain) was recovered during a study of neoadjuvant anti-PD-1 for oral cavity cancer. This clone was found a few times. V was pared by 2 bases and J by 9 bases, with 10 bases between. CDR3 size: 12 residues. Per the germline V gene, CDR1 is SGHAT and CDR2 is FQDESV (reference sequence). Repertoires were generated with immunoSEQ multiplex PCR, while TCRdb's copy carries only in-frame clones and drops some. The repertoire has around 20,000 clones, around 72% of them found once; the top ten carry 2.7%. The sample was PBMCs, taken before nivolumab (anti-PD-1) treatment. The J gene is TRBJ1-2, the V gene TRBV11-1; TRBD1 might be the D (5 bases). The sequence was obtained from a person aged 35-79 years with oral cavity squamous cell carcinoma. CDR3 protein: CASSLQGRSYTF. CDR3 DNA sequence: TGTGCCAGCAGCTTACAGGGAAGGAGCTACACCTTC.